The present entry profiles one T cell receptor beta chain with its context. Its antigen is unidentified. The data were obtained in a study of a mutant IDH1 vaccine in newly diagnosed glioma. The overall study: Previous treatment comprised radiotherapy, temozolomide, or both, mostly both.

As to time point: week 47, end of study. In every dose of vaccine, 300 ug of mutant IDH1 20-mer peptide was given alongside topical imiquimod. Trimming removed 4 bases from V and 7 bases from J, with 13 bases in between. This CDR3 is built from 13 residues. Germline V CDR1 and CDR2: SGHAT, FQNNGV. Assay: immunoSEQ multiplex PCR; the TCRdb copy retains only in-frame clones and omits some. The sample shows tens of thousands of clones, about four fifths of them seen only once. The specimen comprised PBMCs, sampled from a glioma patient whose treatment included an IDH1 peptide vaccine. The receptor was isolated from a man younger than 45 with glioma. The chain carries TRBV11-2 and TRBJ1-1, with D uncertain. The CDR3 DNA reads TGTGCCAGCAGCTCCTTTTACAGAGTTGAAGCTTTCTTT. Translating gives CASSSFYRVEAFF.